There are many counts of the clone carrying this T cell receptor beta chain. The source of the sample is a study of spatial heterogeneity in lung cancer. Stated time point: sample taken at primary tumor resection. Whole RNA came from tumor, nontumor lung or frozen PBMC and was sequenced without being sorted. The ends were cut back, 1 base at V and 2 bases at J, with 0 bases in the middle. This CDR3 spans 12 amino acids. Germline V CDR1 and CDR2: SGHTA, FQGNSA. Each molecule of TCR cDNA was tagged with one unique molecular identifier. MiXCR, applied by TCRdb to the 5' RACE reads, yields one record per CDR3 protein. Among several thousand distinct CDR3 sequences listed, roughly 5.1% were seen once.

The sequence derives from a female donor with early-stage non-small cell lung cancer. Sequencing was performed on normal lung tissue next to the tumor, taken at surgery. The chain links TRBV7-2 to TRBJ1-5; D is ambiguous. The CDR3 sequence: CASSLGNQPQHF. The CDR3 coding sequence is TGTGCCAGCAGCTTAGGCAATCAGCCCCAGCATTTT.